This section outlines one T cell receptor beta chain sequence together with its context. Antigen specificity is unknown. The CDR3 runs 11 residues. Germline lookup yields CDR1 DFQATT and CDR2 SNEGSKA (reference sequence). The germline V and J ends were trimmed by 6 bases and 0 bases, with 6 bases remaining between them. The sample originates from a study of cytomegalovirus exposure and HLA in healthy donors. Study outcomes and limitations: Across donors, sequencing depth was assumed by presence/absence analyses to be roughly uniform. A few chains tied to CMV proved CMV antigen-specific in vitro.

60 Vbeta and 13 Jbeta primers were used in PCR. TCRdb's copy holds only in-frame clones and misses some; the assay was immunoSEQ multiplex PCR. This sample has fewer than 150,000 clones, with 77% found just once. Sequencing was carried out using PBMCs. The TCR originated in a woman between 50 and 59 years old in good health and CMV-seronegative. V is TRBV20-1 and J is TRBJ2-7; D is undetermined. The CDR3: CSAEASYEQYF. The CDR3 region has the DNA TGCAGTGCCGAAGCCTCCTACGAGCAGTACTTC.